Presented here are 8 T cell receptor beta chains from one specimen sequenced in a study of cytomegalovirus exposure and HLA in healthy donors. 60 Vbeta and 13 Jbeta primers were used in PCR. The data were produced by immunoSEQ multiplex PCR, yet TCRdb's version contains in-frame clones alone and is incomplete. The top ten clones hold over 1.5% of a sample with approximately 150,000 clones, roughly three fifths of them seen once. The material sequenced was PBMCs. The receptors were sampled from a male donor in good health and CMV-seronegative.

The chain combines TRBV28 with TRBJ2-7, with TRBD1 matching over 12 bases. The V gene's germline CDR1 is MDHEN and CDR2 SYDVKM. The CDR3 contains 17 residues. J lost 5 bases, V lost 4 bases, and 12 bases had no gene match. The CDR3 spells CASSSNPGGTGGNEQYF. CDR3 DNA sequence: TGTGCCAGCAGTTCGAATCCCGGTGGGACAGGGGGCAACGAGCAGTACTTC.

The CDR3 nucleotides are TGTGCCACCAGCAGAGGAGGGAGGGGGGAGACAGATACGCAGTATTTT. It is translated as CATSRGGRGETDTQYF. V gene TRBV15 combines with J gene TRBJ2-3; possibly TRBD2 for D (7 bases). The CDR3 is made up of 16 amino acids. Germline CDR1 and CDR2: LNHNV and YYDKDF (reference sequence). Trimming took off 1 base at V and 3 bases at J, with 14 bases between the two ends.

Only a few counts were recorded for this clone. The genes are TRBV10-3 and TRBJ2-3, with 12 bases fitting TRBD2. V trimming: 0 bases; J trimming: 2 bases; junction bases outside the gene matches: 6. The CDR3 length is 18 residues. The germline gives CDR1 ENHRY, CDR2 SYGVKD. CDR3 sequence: CAISESGASGGATDTQYF. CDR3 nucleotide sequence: TGTGCCATCAGTGAGTCCGGGGCTAGCGGGGGGGCCACAGATACGCAGTATTTT.

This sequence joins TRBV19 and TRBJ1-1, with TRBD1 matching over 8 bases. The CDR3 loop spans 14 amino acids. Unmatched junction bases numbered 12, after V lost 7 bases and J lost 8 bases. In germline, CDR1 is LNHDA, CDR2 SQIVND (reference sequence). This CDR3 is CASTVGQGTGEAFF. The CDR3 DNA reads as TGTGCCAGTACCGTTGGACAGGGCACGGGCGAAGCTTTCTTT.

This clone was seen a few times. The CDR3 coding sequence is TGTGCCAGCAGCTTAAGATCGGCGGGCCTTTATGGCTACACCTTC. The encoded protein is CASSLRSAGLYGYTF. J is TRBJ1-2 and V is TRBV11-2; D remains unclear. The CDR3 sequence is 15 residues long. Germline loops: CDR1 SGHAT, CDR2 FQNNGV. Trimming pared 2 bases from V and 5 bases from J, leaving 15 bases between.

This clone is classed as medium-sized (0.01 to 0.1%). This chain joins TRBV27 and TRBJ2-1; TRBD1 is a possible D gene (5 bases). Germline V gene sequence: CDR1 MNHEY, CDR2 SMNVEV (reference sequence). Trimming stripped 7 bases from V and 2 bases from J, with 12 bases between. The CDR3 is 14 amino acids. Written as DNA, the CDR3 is TGTGCCAGCAATGAGGCAGGGCCCTACAATGAGCAGTTCTTC. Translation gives CASNEAGPYNEQFF.

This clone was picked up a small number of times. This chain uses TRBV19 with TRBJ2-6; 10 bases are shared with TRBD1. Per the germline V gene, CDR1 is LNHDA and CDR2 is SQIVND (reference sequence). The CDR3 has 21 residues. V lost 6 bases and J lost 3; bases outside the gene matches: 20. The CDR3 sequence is CASRNREGGTGDFCGANVLTF. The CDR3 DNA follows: TGTGCCAGTAGAAATAGGGAGGGAGGGACAGGGGATTTCTGTGGGGCCAACGTCCTGACTTTC. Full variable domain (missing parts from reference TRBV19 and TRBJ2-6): DGGITQSPKYLFRKEGQNVTLSCEQNLNHDAMYWYRQDPGQGLRLIYYSQIVNDFQKGDIAEGYSVSREKKESFPLTVTSAQKNPTAFYLCASRNREGGTGDFCGANVLTFGAGSRLTVL.

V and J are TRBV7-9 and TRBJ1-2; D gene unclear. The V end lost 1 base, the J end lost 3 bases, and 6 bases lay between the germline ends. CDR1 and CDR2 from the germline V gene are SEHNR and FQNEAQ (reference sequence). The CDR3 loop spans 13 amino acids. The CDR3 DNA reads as TGTGCCAGCAGCTTAGACAGTGACTATGGCTACACCTTC. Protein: CASSLDSDYGYTF.